These T cell receptor beta chains were read from a single sample in a study of CD8+ T cells in alopecia areata. Data came from immunoSEQ multiplex PCR; TCRdb stores just in-frame clones and leaves some out. Among over 150,000 clones listed, around 60% were seen once. The sequences come from CD4+ T cells sorted from blood, collected at week 24, from a patient treated with tofacitinib. Receptors originate from a human donor with alopecia areata. Both conserved end residues are part of each CDR3. D genes are given only for firm matches. For some rows the clone size is stated as once, few or many, or as a class when expanded; others skip it.

CDR3 DNA: TGTGCCAGCAGCTACACAGGGACTCTCTACGAGCAGTACTTC
CDR3 protein: CASSYTGTLYEQYF
clone size: .
V gene: TRBV11-2
J gene: TRBJ2-7
D gene: .
CDR3 length: 14

CDR3 DNA: TGTGCCAGCAGGACAGGGGAGCGCACTGAAGCTTTCTTT
CDR3 protein: CASRTGERTEAFF
clone size: .
V gene: TRBV2
J gene: TRBJ1-1
D gene: TRBD1
CDR3 length: 13

CDR3 DNA: TGTGCCAGCAGCCAAGATCGTGGGACCGAGCAGTTCTTC
CDR3 protein: CASSQDRGTEQFF
clone size: few
V gene: TRBV4-2
J gene: TRBJ2-1
D gene: .
CDR3 length: 13

CDR3 DNA: TGCGCCAGCAGTCACCATACACCGGGACAGGGGGCTTACGAGCAGTACTTC
CDR3 protein: CASSHHTPGQGAYEQYF
clone size: few
V gene: TRBV23-1
J gene: TRBJ2-7
D gene: TRBD1
CDR3 length: 17

CDR3 DNA: TGTGCCATCTCTGGGGCCAACGTCCTGACTTTC
CDR3 protein: CAISGANVLTF
clone size: few
V gene: TRBV6-6
J gene: TRBJ2-6
D gene: .
CDR3 length: 11

CDR3 DNA: TGTGCCAGCTCACCGGCGACCCCGAACACTGAAGCTTTCTTT
CDR3 protein: CASSPATPNTEAFF
clone size: once
V gene: TRBV18
J gene: TRBJ1-1
D gene: .
CDR3 length: 14

CDR3 DNA: TGTGCCACCTCAAAGACAGGGGTTCCCTACGAGCAGTACTTC
CDR3 protein: CATSKTGVPYEQYF
clone size: .
V gene: TRBV6-5
J gene: TRBJ2-7
D gene: TRBD1
CDR3 length: 14

CDR3 DNA: TGTGCCAGCAGGGCCAAGGGACAGGGTGTGGGGGAGCAGTACTTC
CDR3 protein: CASRAKGQGVGEQYF
clone size: .
V gene: TRBV6-6
J gene: TRBJ2-7
D gene: TRBD1
CDR3 length: 15

CDR3 DNA: TGTGCCAGCAGCTTCAGCAGGACAGGGGGTCGGTCTGCCTACGAGCAGTACTTC
CDR3 protein: CASSFSRTGGRSAYEQYF
clone size: .
V gene: TRBV11-2
J gene: TRBJ2-7
D gene: TRBD1
CDR3 length: 18

CDR3 DNA: TGCGCCAGCAGCGTATCCGGACAGCGCACAGATACGCAGTATTTT
CDR3 protein: CASSVSGQRTDTQYF
clone size: .
V gene: TRBV5-1
J gene: TRBJ2-3
D gene: .
CDR3 length: 15

CDR3 DNA: TGCAGCGTTAAAAGCGGGGCGAGCACAGATACGCAGTATTTT
CDR3 protein: CSVKSGASTDTQYF
clone size: .
V gene: TRBV29-1
J gene: TRBJ2-3
D gene: TRBD2
CDR3 length: 14

CDR3 DNA: TGTGCCAGCAGCCGGGACAGGGCAGGGACAGATACGCAGTATTTT
CDR3 protein: CASSRDRAGTDTQYF
clone size: few
V gene: TRBV7-9
J gene: TRBJ2-3
D gene: TRBD1
CDR3 length: 15

CDR3 DNA: TGTGCCAGTACTAAGTGGGGGGACATGAACACTGAAGCTTTCTTT
CDR3 protein: CASTKWGDMNTEAFF
clone size: few
V gene: TRBV19
J gene: TRBJ1-1
D gene: .
CDR3 length: 15

CDR3 DNA: TGCAGCGTTGCTCAGGAGTTAAATTCACCCCTCCACTTT
CDR3 protein: CSVAQELNSPLHF
clone size: few
V gene: TRBV29-1
J gene: TRBJ1-6
D gene: .
CDR3 length: 13

CDR3 DNA: TGTGCCAGCTCGCGTGGTAGGCAAGAGACCCAGTACTTC
CDR3 protein: CASSRGRQETQYF
clone size: few
V gene: TRBV18
J gene: TRBJ2-5
D gene: .
CDR3 length: 13

CDR3 DNA: TGCAGCGTTGGATTCGGGGGGGAGCTGTTTTTT
CDR3 protein: CSVGFGGELFF
clone size: .
V gene: TRBV29-1
J gene: TRBJ2-2
D gene: .
CDR3 length: 11

CDR3 DNA: TGTGCCAGCAGCTTAGCCACAGGGGGCTCTGAAGCTTTCTTT
CDR3 protein: CASSLATGGSEAFF
clone size: .
V gene: TRBV7-6
J gene: TRBJ1-1
D gene: TRBD1
CDR3 length: 14

CDR3 DNA: TGTGCCAGCAGCCTTCGACAGAGTAATGAAAAACTGTTTTTT
CDR3 protein: CASSLRQSNEKLFF
clone size: .
V gene: TRBV2
J gene: TRBJ1-4
D gene: .
CDR3 length: 14

CDR3 DNA: TGCAGCGTTGTGATAGGCAGAGAGACCCAGTACTTC
CDR3 protein: CSVVIGRETQYF
clone size: .
V gene: TRBV29-1
J gene: TRBJ2-5
D gene: .
CDR3 length: 12

CDR3 DNA: TGTGCCAGTTCAATTGGTATCGTACAGCCCCAGCATTTT
CDR3 protein: CASSIGIVQPQHF
clone size: few
V gene: TRBV27
J gene: TRBJ1-5
D gene: .
CDR3 length: 13

CDR3 DNA: TGTGCCACCAGCGAGAGTGGGGGGACAGAAGCTTTCTTT
CDR3 protein: CATSESGGTEAFF
clone size: .
V gene: TRBV15
J gene: TRBJ1-1
D gene: .
CDR3 length: 13

CDR3 DNA: TGTGCTAGCAGCTTAAGGGGGAGAGGCACCGGGGAGCTGTTTTTT
CDR3 protein: CASSLRGRGTGELFF
clone size: .
V gene: TRBV7-7
J gene: TRBJ2-2
D gene: .
CDR3 length: 15

CDR3 DNA: TGTGCCAGCAGCGATGGGACAGGGAGAAATGAAAAACTGTTTTTT
CDR3 protein: CASSDGTGRNEKLFF
clone size: few
V gene: TRBV11-2
J gene: TRBJ1-4
D gene: TRBD1
CDR3 length: 15

CDR3 DNA: TGTGCCAGCAAAGAGGGAATTGTCGTAAACACCATATATTTT
CDR3 protein: CASKEGIVVNTIYF
clone size: .
V gene: TRBV2
J gene: TRBJ1-3
D gene: .
CDR3 length: 14

CDR3 DNA: TGTGCCTGGAGTGACACAGGGGGCGCGAGGGCCAAAAACATTCAGTACTTC
CDR3 protein: CAWSDTGGARAKNIQYF
clone size: .
V gene: TRBV30
J gene: TRBJ2-4
D gene: TRBD1
CDR3 length: 17

CDR3 DNA: TGCGCCAGCAGCCAGGGGGGACAGACTGAAGCTTTCTTT
CDR3 protein: CASSQGGQTEAFF
clone size: .
V gene: TRBV5-1
J gene: TRBJ1-1
D gene: TRBD1
CDR3 length: 13

CDR3 DNA: TGTGCCAGCAGCCCCTATGGGATCCAAGAGACCCAGTACTTC
CDR3 protein: CASSPYGIQETQYF
clone size: .
V gene: TRBV11-2
J gene: TRBJ2-5
D gene: .
CDR3 length: 14

CDR3 DNA: TGTGCCTTACAACCTGTAGGGAATTCACCCCTCCACTTT
CDR3 protein: CALQPVGNSPLHF
clone size: .
V gene: TRBV7-9
J gene: TRBJ1-6
D gene: .
CDR3 length: 13